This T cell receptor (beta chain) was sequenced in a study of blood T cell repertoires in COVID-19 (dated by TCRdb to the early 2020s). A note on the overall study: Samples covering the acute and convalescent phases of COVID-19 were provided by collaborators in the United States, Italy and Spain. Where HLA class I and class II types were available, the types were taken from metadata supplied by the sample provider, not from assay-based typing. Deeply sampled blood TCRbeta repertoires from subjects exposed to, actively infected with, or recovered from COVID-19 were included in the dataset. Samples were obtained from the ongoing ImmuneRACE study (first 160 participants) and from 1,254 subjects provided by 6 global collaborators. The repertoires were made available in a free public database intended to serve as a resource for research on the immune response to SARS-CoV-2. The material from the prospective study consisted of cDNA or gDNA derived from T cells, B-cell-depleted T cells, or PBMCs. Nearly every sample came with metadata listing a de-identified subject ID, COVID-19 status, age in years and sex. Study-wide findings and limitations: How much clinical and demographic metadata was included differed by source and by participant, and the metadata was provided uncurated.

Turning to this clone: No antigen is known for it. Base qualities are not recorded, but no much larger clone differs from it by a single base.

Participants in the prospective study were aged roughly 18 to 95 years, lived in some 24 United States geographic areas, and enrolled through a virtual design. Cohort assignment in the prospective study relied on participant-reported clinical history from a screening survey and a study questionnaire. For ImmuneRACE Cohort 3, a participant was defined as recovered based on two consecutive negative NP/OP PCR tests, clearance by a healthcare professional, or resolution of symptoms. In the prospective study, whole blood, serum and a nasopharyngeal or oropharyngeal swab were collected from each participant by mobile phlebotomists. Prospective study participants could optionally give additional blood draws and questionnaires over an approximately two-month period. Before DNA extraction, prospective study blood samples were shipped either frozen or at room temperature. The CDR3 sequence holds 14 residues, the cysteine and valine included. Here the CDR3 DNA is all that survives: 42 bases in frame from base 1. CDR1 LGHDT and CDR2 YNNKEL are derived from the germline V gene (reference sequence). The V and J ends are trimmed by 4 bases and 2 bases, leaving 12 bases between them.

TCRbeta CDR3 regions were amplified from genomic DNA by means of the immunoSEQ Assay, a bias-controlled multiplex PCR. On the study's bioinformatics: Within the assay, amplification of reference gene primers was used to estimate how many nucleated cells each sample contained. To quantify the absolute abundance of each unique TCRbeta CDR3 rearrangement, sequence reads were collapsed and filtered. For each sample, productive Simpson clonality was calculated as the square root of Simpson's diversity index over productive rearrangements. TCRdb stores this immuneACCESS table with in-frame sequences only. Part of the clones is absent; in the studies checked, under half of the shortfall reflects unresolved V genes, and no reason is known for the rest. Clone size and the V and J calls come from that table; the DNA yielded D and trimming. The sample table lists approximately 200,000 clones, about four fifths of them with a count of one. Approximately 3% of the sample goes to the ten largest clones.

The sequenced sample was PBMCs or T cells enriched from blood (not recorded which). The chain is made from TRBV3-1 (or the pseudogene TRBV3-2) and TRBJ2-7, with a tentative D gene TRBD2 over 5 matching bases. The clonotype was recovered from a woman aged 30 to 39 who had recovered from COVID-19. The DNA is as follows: TGTGCCAGCAGCCCACGGTTCGGGGCCTACGAGCAGTACGTC. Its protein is CASSPRFGAYEQYV.